The 27 T cell receptor beta chains below were found in one sample sequenced in a study of OX40 agonist ivuxolimab in advanced cancers. The assay was immunoSEQ multiplex PCR, and TCRdb's table has in-frame clones only and misses some. The sample contains approximately 70,000 clones, around 83% of which appear only once. This specimen consisted of CD4+ or CD8+ T cells sorted from blood, obtained in a trial of the OX40 agonist ivuxolimab. The receptors shown here come from an adult with an advanced solid tumor such as melanoma, head and neck, liver or kidney cancer.

This clone was observed a single time. The chain is built from TRBV29-1 and TRBJ2-1; TRBD1 matches at 7 bases. CDR3 size: 15 residues. V was pared by 7 bases and J by 6 bases, with 15 bases of the junction left unmatched. Germline V lookup: CDR1 SQVTM, CDR2 ANQGSEA. CDR3 in amino acids: CSAADGRGISNEQFF. In DNA, the CDR3 is TGCAGCGCCGCGGACGGCAGGGGGATAAGCAATGAGCAGTTCTTC.

The V gene is TRBV7-8, the J gene TRBJ2-2; D might be TRBD2 (6 bases). From germline, CDR1 is SGHVS and CDR2 FQNEAQ. This CDR3 region has 14 residues. Trimming removed 5 bases from V and 5 bases from J, with 12 bases in between. The CDR3 nucleotides are TGTGCCAGCAGCCCCTCACTAGCAACCGGGGAGCTGTTTTTT. Protein sequence: CASSPSLATGELFF.

The CDR3 sequence is CASSLVVGESSPLHF. Written as DNA, the CDR3 is TGCGCCAGCAGCTTGGTTGTAGGGGAGAGTTCACCCCTCCACTTT. V is TRBV5-1 and J is TRBJ1-6; D is possibly TRBD1 (5 bases). Trimming removed 0 bases at V and 9 bases at J, with 13 bases between. The CDR3 sequence is 15 residues long. Germline V CDR1 and CDR2: SGHRS, YFSETQ.

This clone was detected a few times. The gene calls are TRBV5-1 and TRBJ2-5, with D unresolved. The CDR3 loop spans 12 amino acids. Germline V gene data show CDR1 as SGHRS and CDR2 as YFSETQ. With 2 bases removed from V and 4 bases from J, the gap between germline ends came to 6 bases. CDR3 region: CASSFSSETQYF. Written as DNA, the CDR3 is TGCGCCAGCAGCTTTAGTTCAGAGACCCAGTACTTC.

The rearrangement uses TRBV2 and TRBJ2-7; the D is unclear. The CDR3 length is 11 residues. CDR1 SNHLY and CDR2 FYNNEI come from the germline V gene. V lost 4 bases and J 4 bases, leaving 5 bases between the germline ends. CDR3 residues: CASSGPYEQYF. In DNA, the CDR3 is TGTGCCAGCAGTGGGCCGTACGAGCAGTACTTC.

The rearrangement links TRBV5-1 to TRBJ1-5; D call uncertain. Germline V CDR1 and CDR2: SGHRS, YFSETQ. This CDR3 is built from 16 residues. V was cut by 0 bases and J by 1 base, with 11 bases left in between. CDR3 in DNA: TGCGCCAGCAGCTTGGGTTGGGAAGGCAGCAATCAGCCCCAGCATTTT. Amino acids: CASSLGWEGSNQPQHF.

The chain uses TRBV18 and TRBJ1-4; a weak D match, TRBD1 (5 bases). The CDR3 is made up of 14 amino acids. CDR1 is KGHSH and CDR2 is LQKENI in the germline V gene. The V gene lost 4 bases and the J gene lost 6 bases, with 12 bases spanning the gap. CDR3 sequence (DNA): TGTGCCAGCTCACGAGGGGCGGAGGATGAAAAACTGTTTTTT. Amino acid sequence: CASSRGAEDEKLFF.

CDR3 loop: CASSIGDRAPSYGYTF. CDR3 in DNA: TGTGCCAGTAGTATAGGGGACAGGGCTCCCTCCTATGGCTACACCTTC. The rearrangement joins TRBV19 to TRBJ1-2; 9 positions agree with TRBD1. Germline values: CDR1 LNHDA, CDR2 SQIVND (reference sequence). Losses at the gene ends were 1 base for V and 4 bases for J; bases not matched to a gene: 7. The CDR3 is 16 residues long.

V usage is TRBV6-1 and J usage is TRBJ2-7, with D possibly matching TRBD2 (5 bases). The CDR3 contains 14 residues. With 8 bases removed from V and 0 bases from J, the gap between germline ends came to 14 bases. Germline V gene sequence: CDR1 MNHNS, CDR2 SASEGT. The CDR3 region has the DNA TGTGCCAGCCCCCCCGGGGAGTACTCCTACGAGCAGTACTTC. This translates into CASPPGEYSYEQYF.

CDR3 protein: CASSLGGTGWYEQYF. CDR3 nucleotides: TGTGCCAGTAGTCTAGGGGGGACAGGGTGGTACGAGCAGTACTTC. V is TRBV19 and J is TRBJ2-7; 9 bases agree with TRBD1. With V trimmed by 5 bases and J by 4 bases, 9 bases remained unmatched. Germline CDR1 is LNHDA and CDR2 is SQIVND (reference sequence). The CDR3 runs 15 residues.

V gene TRBV6-5 combines with J gene TRBJ2-4, with 7 bases that match TRBD1. This CDR3 spans 13 amino acids. CDR1 is MNHEY, CDR2 SVGAGI, per germline. V gave up 6 bases and J gave up 6 bases; unmatched junction bases: 5. The CDR3 DNA is TGTGCCAGCAGCCCGGGACAGAGAAACATTCAGTACTTC. As protein: CASSPGQRNIQYF.

The rearrangement links TRBV7-8 to TRBJ2-3; the D is unclear. CDR3 length equals 12 residues. The V gene lost 4 bases and the J gene lost 6 bases, with 8 bases spanning the gap. Germline V CDR1 and CDR2: SGHVS, FQNEAQ. The chain's CDR3 is CASSSPSDTQYF. CDR3 bases: TGTGCCAGCAGCTCCCCCTCTGATACGCAGTATTTT.

This clone was observed many times. This chain links TRBV29-1 with TRBJ1-4; the D is unclear. Trimming cost V 7 bases and J 4 bases, with 7 bases left between them. The germline V gene has CDR1 SQVTM and CDR2 ANQGSEA. The CDR3 consists of 11 residues. CDR3 bases: TGCAGCGCCGCCTTTAATGAAAAACTGTTTTTT. This gives the protein CSAAFNEKLFF.

The chain recombines TRBV19 with TRBJ1-1; D possibly corresponds to TRBD1 (6 bases). Trimming stripped 5 bases from V and 0 bases from J, with 16 bases between. The CDR3 extends over 16 amino acids. CDR1 is LNHDA and CDR2 is SQIVND in the germline V gene (reference sequence). The chain's CDR3 is CASSFAHRALNTEAFF. In nucleotides, the CDR3 is TGTGCCAGTAGTTTTGCCCACAGGGCGCTGAACACTGAAGCTTTCTTT.

This rearrangement joins TRBV6-1 to TRBJ1-1; D unresolved. CDR1 and CDR2 from the germline V gene are MNHNS and SASEGT. The CDR3 runs to 13 residues. Trimming pared 7 bases from V and 3 bases from J, leaving 12 bases between. CDR3 sequence: CASTQEMYTEAFF. The CDR3 nucleotides read TGTGCCAGCACTCAAGAAATGTACACTGAAGCTTTCTTT.

The gene calls are TRBV7-2 and TRBJ2-1; D not certain. V gave up 2 bases and J gave up 10 bases, with 9 bases separating them. Germline V lookup: CDR1 SGHTA, CDR2 FQGNSA. This CDR3 is 12 amino acids long. The CDR3 sequence: CASSLFSREQFF. The CDR3 bases are TGTGCCAGCAGCTTATTTAGCCGAGAGCAGTTCTTC.

A word on this clone: A junction end diverges from the germline sequence, so it may reflect a read error. The rearrangement joins TRBV25-1 to TRBJ2-7; TRBD1 aligns across 9 bases. Germline V gives CDR1 MGHDK, CDR2 SYGVNS. The CDR3 contains 13 residues. The CDR3 DNA reads as TGTGCCAGCAGTCGGGACAGGGTTACCCCCTTGTGCTTC. Protein sequence: CASSRDRVTPLCF.

The CDR3 spells CASTSTGSSYEQYF. CDR3 nucleotide sequence: TGTGCCAGCACCTCCACGGGGAGCTCCTACGAGCAGTACTTC. The chain links TRBV11-2 to TRBJ2-5; weak D call: TRBD2 (5 bases). The better agreement between TRBJ2-7 and the DNA end casts doubt on the J call. This CDR3 region has 14 residues. CDR1 and CDR2 from the germline V gene are SGHAT and FQNNGV.

The V call is TRBV6-7, the J call TRBJ2-7; 11 bases map to TRBD1. TRBV6-7 is flagged as an ORF with uncertain function. V gave up 7 bases and J gave up 5 bases; unmatched junction bases: 22. The CDR3 runs to 19 residues. The CDR3 protein is CASIGNDGTGGRNVHEQYF. The CDR3 DNA reads TGTGCCAGCATTGGGAATGACGGGACAGGGGGTAGGAACGTCCACGAGCAGTACTTC.

The V and J genes are TRBV2 and TRBJ2-3; 10 bases align to TRBD2. The length of the CDR3 is 19 residues. CDR1 and CDR2 from the germline V gene are SNHLY and FYNNEI. The V and J ends lost 0 bases and 0 bases, in that order; junction bases with no gene match: 9. The CDR3: CASSEAELAGAMSTDTQYF. For the CDR3, the DNA is TGTGCCAGCAGTGAAGCTGAGCTAGCGGGGGCCATGAGCACAGATACGCAGTATTTT.

The rearrangement links TRBV5-1 to TRBJ2-5, with D possibly matching TRBD2 (6 bases). This CDR3 has 14 amino acids. Germline lookup yields CDR1 SGHRS and CDR2 YFSETQ. Trimming took off 0 bases at V and 3 bases at J, with 9 bases between the two ends. CDR3 sequence: CASSLVGGEETQYF. The CDR3 nucleotides are TGCGCCAGCAGCTTGGTTGGAGGGGAAGAGACCCAGTACTTC.

The rearrangement links TRBV6-5 to TRBJ2-5; 8 bases map to TRBD2. With V trimmed by 5 bases and J by 5 bases, 10 bases remained unmatched. CDR1 is MNHEY and CDR2 is SVGAGI in the germline V gene. The CDR3 is 15 amino acids. The CDR3 region has the DNA TGTGCCAGCAGTCACCCCAGCGGGGGTGGGGAGACCCAGTACTTC. It encodes CASSHPSGGGETQYF.

The CDR3 DNA follows: TGCGCCAGCAGCTTGGACCCCACCTACAATGAGCAGTTCTTC. Its protein product is CASSLDPTYNEQFF. This rearrangement joins TRBV5-1 to TRBJ2-1; no reliable D call. This CDR3 is built from 14 residues. Germline-derived CDR1 and CDR2 are SGHRS and YFSETQ. The V gene lost 0 bases and the J gene lost 2 bases, with 6 bases spanning the gap.

The chain recombines TRBV19 with TRBJ2-7; D is possibly TRBD2 (5 bases). CDR3 length: 13 amino acids. Germline loops: CDR1 LNHDA, CDR2 SQIVND (reference sequence). V lost 3 bases and J 4 bases, leaving 10 bases between the germline ends. The chain's CDR3 is CASSIDGIYEQYF. The DNA of the CDR3 is TGTGCCAGTAGTATCGACGGGATATACGAGCAGTACTTC.

The chain combines TRBV15 with TRBJ1-1; a possible D gene is TRBD1 (6 bases). Trimming removed 0 bases from V and 0 bases from J, with 11 bases in between. This CDR3 has 16 residues. Germline assignment: CDR1 LNHNV and CDR2 YYDKDF (reference sequence). In nucleotides, the CDR3 is TGTGCCACCAGCAGAGACAACAGGGTATTGAACACTGAAGCTTTCTTT. It yields the protein CATSRDNRVLNTEAFF.

The V gene is TRBV18, the J gene TRBJ1-2; 8 nucleotides agree with TRBD1. V lost 5 bases, J lost 7 bases, and 9 bases stayed unmatched. From germline, CDR1 is KGHSH and CDR2 LQKENI. CDR3 size: 14 residues. In DNA form, the CDR3 reads TGTGCCAGCTCAGACGGGACAGGCTACGGTGGCTACACCTTC. Translation: CASSDGTGYGGYTF.

The genes are TRBV4-1 and TRBJ2-5, with D perhaps matching TRBD1 or TRBD2 (5 bases each). The J call may be mistaken, given a closer DNA end match to TRBJ2-7. Per germline, CDR1 MGHRA and CDR2 YSYEKL. The CDR3 has 14 residues. This CDR3 reads CASSQVQGPYEQYF. Written as DNA, the CDR3 is TGCGCCAGCAGCCAGGTCCAGGGACCCTACGAGCAGTACTTC.